One sample yielded the 30 T cell receptor beta chains listed below, sequenced in a study of blood T cell repertoires in COVID-19. The method was immunoSEQ multiplex PCR; TCRdb's version includes in-frame clones alone and lacks a portion of them. The repertoire holds approximately 350,000 clones, 83% seen once, with less than 6% in the top ten. Material for sequencing was PBMCs or T cells enriched from blood (not recorded which). These receptors were obtained from a woman aged 50 to 60 who had recovered from COVID-19.

The gene calls are TRBV29-1 and TRBJ1-2; 8 bases align to TRBD1. The CDR3 runs to 13 residues. The J segment lost 5 bases and the V segment lost 3 bases, leaving 5 bases of the junction unmatched. Germline V lookup: CDR1 SQVTM, CDR2 ANQGSEA. CDR3 coding DNA: TGCAGCGTTGAGAGGACAGGGACGTATGGCTACACCTTC. Its translation is CSVERTGTYGYTF.

The sample holds a few counts of this clone. This chain joins TRBV5-6 and TRBJ2-7, with D perhaps matching TRBD1 (6 bases). Trimming left V 5 bases short and J 2 bases short, with 14 bases between. Germline values: CDR1 SGHDT, CDR2 YYEEEE. The CDR3 runs 14 residues. CDR3 loop: CASSYQGRPYEQYF. The CDR3 DNA sequence: TGTGCCAGCAGTTACCAGGGGCGCCCCTACGAGCAGTACTTC.

This chain joins TRBV7-2 and TRBJ1-6, with D possibly TRBD1 on 6 matching bases. The CDR3 has 15 amino acids. The germline V gene has CDR1 SGHTA and CDR2 FQGNSA. V was clipped by 1 base and J by 6 bases, with 10 bases between them. CDR3 in DNA: TGTGCCAGCAGCTTAGTCAGGGGAAGTAATTCACCCCTCCACTTT. Its translation is CASSLVRGSNSPLHF.

The chain uses TRBV15 and TRBJ2-7, with 10 bases that match TRBD2. V lost 8 bases, J lost 2 bases, and 3 bases stayed unmatched. The germline CDR1 and CDR2 sequences are LNHNV and YYDKDF (reference sequence). CDR3 length equals 13 residues. The CDR3 loop is CATGSGRTYEQYF. CDR3 nucleotides: TGTGCCACCGGTAGCGGGAGGACCTACGAGCAGTACTTC.

The V and J genes are TRBV18 and TRBJ1-3; 8 bases align to TRBD1. Trimming removed 4 bases from V and 1 base from J; junction bases left unmatched: 12. The CDR3 is 18 amino acids. The germline V gene has CDR1 KGHSH and CDR2 LQKENI. CDR3 sequence: CASSQSGQGALSGNTIYF. In DNA form, the CDR3 reads TGTGCCAGCTCACAATCCGGGCAGGGGGCGTTATCTGGAAACACCATATATTTT.

In nucleotides, the CDR3 is TGTGCCAGCAGCTCGCCGGGACTCAAGTACGAGCAGTACTTC. This encodes CASSSPGLKYEQYF. This chain uses TRBV7-8 with TRBJ2-7; possible D gene TRBD2, 6 bases. The germline V and J ends were trimmed by 4 bases and 4 bases, with 14 bases remaining between them. Germline V gene lookup returns CDR1 SGHVS and CDR2 FQNEAQ. This CDR3 comprises 14 residues.

The chain uses TRBV19 and TRBJ1-1; TRBD1 agrees at 11 bases. CDR1 LNHDA and CDR2 SQIVND come from the germline V gene (reference sequence). Trimming cost V 1 base and J 9 bases; bases outside gene matches: 4. The CDR3 has 14 residues. In nucleotides, the CDR3 is TGTGCCAGTAGTATAGTGGGACAGGGGGGGAAAGCTTTCTTT. This sequence encodes CASSIVGQGGKAFF. Full variable domain (missing parts from reference TRBV19 and TRBJ1-1): DGGITQSPKYLFRKEGQNVTLSCEQNLNHDAMYWYRQDPGQGLRLIYYSQIVNDFQKGDIAEGYSVSREKKESFPLTVTSAQKNPTAFYLCASSIVGQGGKAFFGQGTRLTVV.

The chain employs TRBV7-9 and TRBJ1-2; TRBD1 aligns across 7 bases. CDR1 and CDR2 (germline): SEHNR, FQNEAQ (reference sequence). V lost 5 bases and J lost 2; bases outside the gene matches: 8. CDR3 length: 15 residues. The CDR3 DNA reads TGTGCCAGCAGCCCGTCCGGGACAGCAAACTATGGCTACACCTTC. Its protein product is CASSPSGTANYGYTF. Complete variable domain (other parts from reference TRBV7-9 and TRBJ1-2): DTGVSQNPRHKITKRGQNVTFRCDPISEHNRLYWYRQTLGQGPEFLTYFQNEAQLEKSRLLSDRFSAERPKGSFSTLEIQRTEQGDSAMYLCASSPSGTANYGYTFGSGTRLTVV.

This clone was recorded once. The chain combines TRBV7-2 with TRBJ1-1; D not resolved. Between the trimmed V and J ends, which lost 8 bases and 11 bases, there was a span of 18 bases. Germline CDR1 and CDR2: SGHTA and FQGNSA. The CDR3 contains 12 residues. The CDR3 DNA is TGTGCCAGCCCGGGAGGCGGTTCCGAGGCTTTCTTT. Its translation: CASPGGGSEAFF.

This chain uses TRBV11-2 with TRBJ2-1; the match to TRBD2 covers 11 bases. With V trimmed by 2 bases and J by 5 bases, 8 bases remained unmatched. The germline V gene has CDR1 SGHAT and CDR2 FQNNGV. The CDR3 consists of 17 residues. The DNA of the CDR3 is TGTGCCAGCAGCTTATTCCCGGGACTAGCGGATAACAATGAGCAGTTCTTC. This encodes CASSLFPGLADNNEQFF.

J is TRBJ2-5 and V is TRBV4-2, with 7 positions matching TRBD1. J lost 3 bases, V lost 3 bases, and 4 bases had no gene match. This CDR3 comprises 14 residues. Germline loops: CDR1 LGHNA, CDR2 YNFKEQ. The CDR3 sequence is CASSHWDREETQYF. DNA of the CDR3: TGTGCCAGCAGCCATTGGGACAGAGAAGAGACCCAGTACTTC.

The V gene is TRBV7-8, the J gene TRBJ2-3; D is undetermined. The germline V gene has CDR1 SGHVS and CDR2 FQNEAQ. The CDR3 runs 12 residues. Deletions cut 5 bases from V and 7 bases from J, with 10 bases between. CDR3 residues: CASSLLSNTQYF. CDR3 DNA: TGTGCCAGCAGCCTACTTTCAAATACGCAGTATTTT.

The chain employs TRBV7-8 and TRBJ2-3; 13 bases line up with TRBD2. This CDR3 has 18 amino acids. V shed 5 bases, J shed 1 base, and the junction held 9 bases outside the gene matches. Germline CDR1 SGHVS, CDR2 FQNEAQ. The CDR3 sequence: CASSRARGTSGGTDTQYF. In DNA, the CDR3 is TGTGCCAGCAGCCGAGCCCGGGGGACTAGCGGGGGCACAGATACGCAGTATTTT. The full variable domain, its missing parts supplied by reference TRBV7-8 and TRBJ2-3, is GAGVSQSPRYKVAKRGQDVALRCDPISGHVSLFWYQQALGQGPEFLTYFQNEAQLDKSGLPSDRFFAERPEGSVSTLKIQRTQQEDSAVYLCASSRARGTSGGTDTQYFGPGTRLTVL.

This chain links TRBV30 with TRBJ1-6; possible D gene TRBD1, 6 bases. Trimming cost V 1 base and J 7 bases, with 11 bases left between them. The CDR3 length is 14 residues. From germline, CDR1 is GTSNPN and CDR2 SVGIG (reference sequence). CDR3 in DNA: TGTGCCTGGAGTGGGACAGCAAAAAATTCACCCCTCCACTTT. This translates into CAWSGTAKNSPLHF.

The rearrangement uses TRBV5-1 and TRBJ2-5; TRBD2 matches 8 bases. CDR1 and CDR2 (germline): SGHRS, YFSETQ. Trimming removed 2 bases from V and 5 bases from J; junction bases left unmatched: 8. This CDR3 is 15 amino acids long. In nucleotides, the CDR3 is TGCGCCAGCAGCTTTGCTCGAAGCGGGGGTGAGACCCAGTACTTC. Protein: CASSFARSGGETQYF.

V gene TRBV7-2 combines with J gene TRBJ1-3, with a possible D match to TRBD1 (5 bases). The CDR3 sequence is 16 residues long. CDR1 SGHTA and CDR2 FQGNSA come from the germline V gene. The V end lost 3 bases, the J end lost 0 bases, and 12 bases lay between the germline ends. The CDR3 sequence is CASSFATGVSGNTIYF. The CDR3, as DNA: TGTGCCAGCAGCTTCGCAACAGGAGTCTCTGGAAACACCATATATTTT.

Of note for this clone: At one of its ends the junction is not consistent with the germline gene, which may arise from a read error. The V call is TRBV7-7, the J call TRBJ1-3; no clear D. Looked up from germline, CDR1 is SSHAT and CDR2 is FNYEAQ (reference sequence). The CDR3 runs to 13 residues. CDR3 loop: CASSLAAGDTIYF. CDR3 in DNA: TGTGCTAGCAGCTTAGCGGCCGGGGACACCATATATTTT. The whole variable domain, remainder taken from reference TRBV7-7 and TRBJ1-3, is GAGVSQSPRYKVTKRGQDVTLRCDPISSHATLYWYQQALGQGPEFLTYFNYEAQPDKSGLPSDRFSAERPEGSISTLTIQRTEQRDSAMYRCASSLAAGDTIYFGEGSWLTVV.

For this clone: Additional DNA sequences in this sample encode the identical CDR3. V usage is TRBV19 and J usage is TRBJ1-2, with a tentative D call TRBD1 (6 bases). V shed 9 bases and J shed 3 bases, with 17 bases lying between them. CDR1 and CDR2 from the germline V gene are LNHDA and SQIVND (reference sequence). The CDR3 covers 14 residues. Here the CDR3 DNA reads TGTGCCAGCAACCCGGCGGGGGCTTACTATGGCTACACCTTC. It codes for CASNPAGAYYGYTF.

This chain connects TRBV19 to TRBJ2-1; the match to TRBD2 covers 7 bases. The CDR3 contains 15 residues. The germline gives CDR1 LNHDA, CDR2 SQIVND (reference sequence). V shed 5 bases, J shed 6 bases, and the junction held 10 bases outside the gene matches. The CDR3 reads CASSGDGGGPNEQFF. The CDR3 nucleotides are TGTGCCAGTAGTGGGGATGGGGGAGGGCCCAATGAGCAGTTCTTC.

The genes are TRBV5-1 and TRBJ1-1; D gene uncertain. Germline assignment: CDR1 SGHRS and CDR2 YFSETQ. V lost 7 bases and J 5 bases, leaving 18 bases between the germline ends. The CDR3 consists of 14 residues. The CDR3 DNA reads as TGCGCCAGCGGACCGGGGAGTGGCGGTACTGAAGCTTTCTTT. It encodes CASGPGSGGTEAFF. Supplemented by reference TRBV5-1 and TRBJ1-1, the full variable domain reads KAGVTQTPRYLIKTRGQQVTLSCSPISGHRSVSWYQQTPGQGLQFLFEYFSETQRNKGNFPGRFSGRQFSNSRSEMNVSTLELGDSALYLCASGPGSGGTEAFFGQGTRLTVV.

The V gene is TRBV29-1, the J gene TRBJ2-1; possible D gene TRBD1, 6 bases. Trimming took 6 bases from V and 9 from J, leaving 21 bases between them. This CDR3 is built from 14 residues. CDR1 and CDR2 (germline): SQVTM, ANQGSEA. CDR3: CSVKQDRRFREQFF. The CDR3, as DNA: TGCAGCGTAAAACAAGACAGGCGCTTTCGTGAGCAGTTCTTC.

V and J are TRBV4-2 and TRBJ2-5; 11 nucleotides agree with TRBD2. J lost 5 bases, V lost 3 bases, and 2 bases had no gene match. Germline lookup yields CDR1 LGHNA and CDR2 YNFKEQ. The CDR3 extends over 14 amino acids. Here the CDR3 DNA reads TGTGCCAGCAGCCAGACTAGCGGGACGGAGACCCAGTACTTC. Encoded protein: CASSQTSGTETQYF.

This clone was counted a single time. This chain connects TRBV19 to TRBJ2-5, with 14 bases fitting TRBD2. Looked up from germline, CDR1 is LNHDA and CDR2 is SQIVND (reference sequence). CDR3 length: 16 residues. The V gene end was trimmed by 3 bases and the J gene end by 1 base; junction bases not matched to a gene: 1. CDR3 region: CASSIGLAGGQETQYF. CDR3 DNA sequence: TGTGCCAGTAGTATCGGACTAGCGGGGGGCCAAGAGACCCAGTACTTC.

The chain carries TRBV7-2 and TRBJ1-3; D remains ambiguous. Germline V gene data show CDR1 as SGHTA and CDR2 as FQGNSA. Trimming removed 2 bases at V and 4 bases at J, with 15 bases between. CDR3 length: 16 residues. This CDR3 is CASSLNRALAGNTIYF. CDR3 nucleotides: TGTGCCAGCAGCTTAAATCGCGCGTTAGCAGGAAACACCATATATTTT.

The chain links TRBV9 to TRBJ2-3, with 8 bases fitting TRBD2. The CDR3 has 17 amino acids. Per the germline V gene, CDR1 is SGDLS and CDR2 is YYNGEE. The V and J ends lost 3 bases and 6 bases, in that order; junction bases with no gene match: 15. The DNA of the CDR3 is TGTGCCAGCAGCGAAGCGGGACTCCCCGGGAGGGGTGATACGCAGTATTTT. Protein sequence: CASSEAGLPGRGDTQYF.

The chain has TRBV5-4 and TRBJ2-5, with a possible D match to TRBD2 (5 bases). The CDR3 has 13 residues. Trimming pared 3 bases from V and 3 bases from J, leaving 9 bases between. Germline assignment: CDR1 SGHNT and CDR2 YYREEE (reference sequence). Written as DNA, the CDR3 is TGTGCCAGCAGCTCCCCACTAGAAGAGACCCAGTACTTC. Protein sequence: CASSSPLEETQYF.

The chain uses TRBV11-1 and TRBJ1-1; 8 bases fit TRBD1. The V and J ends lost 6 bases and 5 bases, in that order; junction bases with no gene match: 8. This CDR3 region has 14 residues. The germline V gene encodes CDR1 SGHAT and CDR2 FQDESV (reference sequence). The CDR3, as DNA: TGTGCCAGCAGGAGCGACAGGGGCTGGACTGAAGCTTTCTTT. Its translation is CASRSDRGWTEAFF.

V is TRBV27 and J is TRBJ2-7; D is ambiguous. V lost 2 bases and J lost 0, with 8 bases in between. CDR3 length equals 14 residues. Germline CDR1 MNHEY, CDR2 SMNVEV (reference sequence). The CDR3 reads CASSLGPHSYEQYF. The CDR3 DNA reads TGTGCCAGCAGTTTAGGGCCCCACTCCTACGAGCAGTACTTC.

This clone has only a few counts. This chain connects TRBV4-1 to TRBJ2-2; perhaps TRBD1 as D (6 bases). This CDR3 comprises 18 residues. In germline, CDR1 is MGHRA, CDR2 YSYEKL. V lost 5 bases and J lost 0, with 19 bases in between. The chain's CDR3 is CASSSPSWAGANTGELFF. The CDR3 region has the DNA TGCGCCAGCAGCTCCCCCTCCTGGGCAGGGGCGAACACCGGGGAGCTGTTTTTT.

V gene TRBV16 combines with J gene TRBJ1-2, with D possibly matching TRBD1 (5 bases). With 0 bases removed from V and 8 bases from J, the gap between germline ends came to 13 bases. Germline V gene lookup returns CDR1 KGHSY and CDR2 FQNENV. The CDR3 spans 14 residues. The CDR3 loop is CASSQSISSGGYTF. CDR3 in DNA: TGTGCCAGCAGCCAATCGATTTCTTCAGGGGGCTACACCTTC.